This section outlines one TCR beta chain sequence together with its context. This specimen includes other DNA sequences encoding the same CDR3. Measured with immunoSEQ multiplex PCR; TCRdb has only the in-frame clones, and not every one. The sample lists about 76,000 clones, roughly 93% occurring once. This sample was included in a study of T cell changes during pregnancy in multiple sclerosis. Germline CDR1 is MGHRA and CDR2 is YSYEKL. The CDR3 contains 15 residues. Trimming pared 2 bases from V and 5 bases from J, leaving 15 bases between. Sequencing was performed on peripheral blood, taken in the second trimester of pregnancy. This chain connects TRBV4-1 to TRBJ1-1, with D perhaps matching TRBD1 (5 bases). The clonotype originates from a female donor with multiple sclerosis, enrolled in a pregnancy study. CDR3 in amino acids: CASSQRQGGGTEAFF. The CDR3 DNA follows: TGCGCCAGCAGCCAACGGCAGGGAGGTGGGACTGAAGCTTTCTTT.